Listed below are T cell receptor beta chains from one sample, sequenced in a study of identical twins. TCRdb called the 5' RACE reads again in MiXCR, with one record for every CDR3 protein. The table lists a few hundred thousand distinct CDR3 sequences, 8% to 9% of them singletons, with 2% to 2.5% in the top ten. These data also featured in a second study, about yellow fever vaccine responses in identical twins.

Material for sequencing was memory (CD45RO+) T cells sorted from blood. The receptors were sampled from a woman aged 18-29 years in good health. Each CDR3 is given with its conserved first and last residue. Each record gives: clone size, V gene, J gene, D gene, CDR3 DNA, CDR3 protein. A D gene is named only where the DNA matches it firmly. The size field is filled for only some rows; it gives once, few, many or a size class.

clone size: -; V gene: TRBV9; J gene: TRBJ1-2; D gene: -; CDR3 DNA: TGTGCCAGCACTCCCCCCGGCAGCACTAACTATGGCTACACCTTC; CDR3 protein: CASTPPGSTNYGYTF
clone size: many; V gene: TRBV6-1; J gene: TRBJ2-7; D gene: TRBD1; CDR3 DNA: TGTGCCAGCAGTGAAGCGACAGGGGAAGCCTACGAGCAGTACTTC; CDR3 protein: CASSEATGEAYEQYF
clone size: many; V gene: TRBV6-2/TRBV6-3; J gene: TRBJ2-1; D gene: TRBD2; CDR3 DNA: TGTGCCAGCAGTCGATCCGGGACTAGCGGAGGGGGCTACAATGAGCAGTTCTTC; CDR3 protein: CASSRSGTSGGGYNEQFF
clone size: many; V gene: TRBV5-1; J gene: TRBJ2-1; D gene: TRBD2; CDR3 DNA: TGCGCCAGCAGCCTCCGACTAGCGGGAGGGCCTGGGAATGAGCAGTTCTTC; CDR3 protein: CASSLRLAGGPGNEQFF
clone size: -; V gene: TRBV20-1; J gene: TRBJ2-3; D gene: -; CDR3 DNA: TGCAGTGCTAGTCCAGGGGCTGGCACAGATACGCAGTATTTT; CDR3 protein: CSASPGAGTDTQYF
clone size: -; V gene: TRBV27; J gene: TRBJ2-3; D gene: -; CDR3 DNA: TGTGCCAGCAGGGAGGGGGCGGGGGTCTTTACAGATACGCAGTATTTT; CDR3 protein: CASREGAGVFTDTQYF
clone size: -; V gene: TRBV12-3/TRBV12-4; J gene: TRBJ2-7; D gene: -; CDR3 DNA: TGTGCCAGCAGCACCCATAGCGGCACCTACGAGCAGTACTTC; CDR3 protein: CASSTHSGTYEQYF
clone size: few; V gene: TRBV12-3/TRBV12-4; J gene: TRBJ1-2; D gene: TRBD1; CDR3 DNA: TGTGCCAGCAGTTTATGGGGACAGGGGGTGGGGATTGGCTACACCTTC; CDR3 protein: CASSLWGQGVGIGYTF
clone size: many; V gene: TRBV5-5; J gene: TRBJ1-2; D gene: -; CDR3 DNA: TGTGCCAGCAGCTTGAATTATGGAGCGAGCTATGGCTACACCTTC; CDR3 protein: CASSLNYGASYGYTF
clone size: -; V gene: TRBV6-6; J gene: TRBJ2-1; D gene: -; CDR3 DNA: TGTGCCACGAAAACAGGGCATGAGCAGTTCTTC; CDR3 protein: CATKTGHEQFF
clone size: -; V gene: TRBV20-1; J gene: TRBJ2-1; D gene: -; CDR3 DNA: TGCAGCGCCGCCAACGGGGAAAATGAGCAGTTCTTC; CDR3 protein: CSAANGENEQFF
clone size: medium-sized; V gene: TRBV5-6; J gene: TRBJ2-5; D gene: -; CDR3 DNA: TGTGCCAGCAGCTTGGGCCAGAGCCTCCAAGAGACCCAGTACTTC; CDR3 protein: CASSLGQSLQETQYF
clone size: few; V gene: TRBV10-3; J gene: TRBJ1-5; D gene: -; CDR3 DNA: TGTGCCATCAGTGCCGGGGGTGATGGCAATCAGCCCCAGCATTTT; CDR3 protein: CAISAGGDGNQPQHF
clone size: -; V gene: TRBV9; J gene: TRBJ2-1; D gene: TRBD2; CDR3 DNA: TGTGCCAGCAGCGTACGGGAGCGGGGGGTCAATGAGCAGTTCTTC; CDR3 protein: CASSVRERGVNEQFF
clone size: -; V gene: TRBV12-3/TRBV12-4; J gene: TRBJ2-1; D gene: -; CDR3 DNA: TGTGCCAGCAGTTTAATACTAGTCAACAATGAGCAGTTCTTC; CDR3 protein: CASSLILVNNEQFF
clone size: many; V gene: TRBV5-1; J gene: TRBJ2-3; D gene: TRBD2; CDR3 DNA: TGCGCCAGCAGCGCGGGGACTAGCGGGGGGGCAAGAGATACGCAGTATTTT; CDR3 protein: CASSAGTSGGARDTQYF
clone size: many; V gene: TRBV25-1; J gene: TRBJ1-1; D gene: -; CDR3 DNA: TGTGCCAGCAGTGCGCCCGGGGGAGCTGAAGCTTTCTTT; CDR3 protein: CASSAPGGAEAFF
clone size: -; V gene: TRBV11-2; J gene: TRBJ2-2; D gene: TRBD2; CDR3 DNA: TGTGCCAGCAGCTCGTTTAGCGGGGGAAAGAACACCGGGGAGCTGTTTTTT; CDR3 protein: CASSSFSGGKNTGELFF
clone size: many; V gene: TRBV7-8; J gene: TRBJ2-1; D gene: -; CDR3 DNA: TGTGCCAGCAGCTTGTGGGGGACGCACAATGAGCAGTTCTTC; CDR3 protein: CASSLWGTHNEQFF
clone size: -; V gene: TRBV5-1; J gene: TRBJ1-4; D gene: -; CDR3 DNA: TGCGCCAGCAGCTTTAAAGGGGGACGTGAAAAACTGTTTTTT; CDR3 protein: CASSFKGGREKLFF
clone size: few; V gene: TRBV20-1; J gene: TRBJ2-3; D gene: -; CDR3 DNA: TGCAGTGCTAGAGACGGTTTCACAGATACGCAGTATTTT; CDR3 protein: CSARDGFTDTQYF
clone size: many; V gene: TRBV12-3/TRBV12-4; J gene: TRBJ2-3; D gene: -; CDR3 DNA: TGTGCCAGCAGCTCAGTAGATACGCAGTATTTT; CDR3 protein: CASSSVDTQYF
clone size: many; V gene: TRBV7-2; J gene: TRBJ2-1; D gene: -; CDR3 DNA: TGTGCCAGCAGCCCCCGGGACTCATACAATGAGCAGTTCTTC; CDR3 protein: CASSPRDSYNEQFF
clone size: -; V gene: TRBV15; J gene: TRBJ2-3; D gene: TRBD2; CDR3 DNA: TGTGCCACCTGCAGCGGGGGGGCCACAGATACGCAGTATTTT; CDR3 protein: CATCSGGATDTQYF
clone size: many; V gene: TRBV20-1; J gene: TRBJ1-1; D gene: -; CDR3 DNA: TGCAGTGCCCCTCCCGGACAGAACACTGAAGCTTTCTTT; CDR3 protein: CSAPPGQNTEAFF
clone size: many; V gene: TRBV6-2/TRBV6-3; J gene: TRBJ1-6; D gene: -; CDR3 DNA: TGTGCCAGCAGTCAACAGGGAGATAGTACACCCCTCCACTTT; CDR3 protein: CASSQQGDSTPLHF
clone size: many; V gene: TRBV12-3/TRBV12-4; J gene: TRBJ2-2; D gene: -; CDR3 DNA: TGTGCCAGCATTGGACAGCGAACCGGGGAGCTGTTTTTT; CDR3 protein: CASIGQRTGELFF
clone size: -; V gene: TRBV5-1; J gene: TRBJ2-7; D gene: -; CDR3 DNA: TGCGCCAGCAGCTTGGAAGCGGCACCCGGCGGCTCCTACGAGCAGTACTTC; CDR3 protein: CASSLEAAPGGSYEQYF
clone size: once; V gene: TRBV28; J gene: TRBJ2-1; D gene: TRBD2; CDR3 DNA: TGTGCCAGCAGTCCCCCGGGAGGGCCGGGGAATGAGCAGTTCTTC; CDR3 protein: CASSPPGGPGNEQFF
clone size: many; V gene: TRBV27; J gene: TRBJ2-7; D gene: -; CDR3 DNA: TGTGCCAGCAGTTTATCAATTCTGGCGGGGTCCTTCTACGAGCAGTACTTC; CDR3 protein: CASSLSILAGSFYEQYF
clone size: few; V gene: TRBV2; J gene: TRBJ2-1; D gene: -; CDR3 DNA: TGTGCCAGCAGTGAAGGGCTAGTCTACGGTGAGCAGTTCTTC; CDR3 protein: CASSEGLVYGEQFF
clone size: many; V gene: TRBV3-1; J gene: TRBJ2-5; D gene: -; CDR3 DNA: TGTGCCAGCAGCCAAGGTGGGGAGACCCAGTACTTC; CDR3 protein: CASSQGGETQYF
clone size: many; V gene: TRBV20-1; J gene: TRBJ2-7; D gene: -; CDR3 DNA: TGCAGTGCTAGAGAACTGCGTAGTGCCAGCTACTACGAGCAGTACTTC; CDR3 protein: CSARELRSASYYEQYF